This T cell receptor (beta chain) comes out of a study of blood T cell repertoires in COVID-19. The wider study: The United States, Italy and Spain were the sources of the acute and convalescent COVID-19 samples. PBMCs, B-cell-depleted T cells, or T cells were the source of the cDNA or gDNA that made up the material.

CDR1 and CDR2 (germline): SGHVS, FNYEAQ. CDR3 length: 14 amino acids. After removal of 5 bases from V and 9 bases from J, the junction contained 12 bases not matched to a gene. In the authors' methods: How many nucleated cells were present was estimated from reference gene primer amplification. Libraries were prepared by immunoSEQ multiplex PCR; TCRdb keeps only in-frame clonotypes and omits some of them. Clone size and the V and J calls come from that table; the DNA yielded D and trimming. Counted here are about 94,000 clones, roughly 84% occurring once; the ten biggest clones make up 6.3%. Sequencing was carried out using peripheral blood. This receptor was obtained from a man aged 55 to 70 with acute or convalescent COVID-19. The chain couples TRBV7-6 to TRBJ2-7; 8 nucleotides match TRBD1. Written as DNA, the CDR3 is TGTGCCAGCAGCCCAGGACAGGGTCGTGCTACGCAGTACTTC. Translated: CASSPGQGRATQYF.